This T cell receptor (beta chain) was captured in a study of beta chain features in type 1 diabetes. Study outcomes and limitations: Moderately but significantly shorter TCRB CDR3s were found in Type 1 diabetes patients in all four CD4+ subsets. The naive, central memory and Treg TCRB repertoires showed an apparent similarity that was greater among patients than among healthy donors. Possible PCR preference for shorter templates applied equally to patients and controls.

The CDR3 length is 14 residues. Trimming removed 4 bases from V and 9 bases from J, with 18 bases in between. Germline V lookup: CDR1 SEHNR, CDR2 FQNEAQ (reference sequence). This clone was counted between two and nine times. What it binds is not known. Expressed TCRB transcripts were sequenced, since all the RNA that had been isolated was reverse transcribed. Mean read depth for naive, central memory and regulatory T cell samples was approximately 3.57 million reads. Only in-frame clones appear in the TCRdb table, and some are missing; sequencing was by immunoSEQ multiplex PCR. Found here are about 740,000 clones, over 10% of them singletons; the top ten hold approximately 0.02%.

V is TRBV7-9 and J is TRBJ1-2; weak D call: TRBD1 (6 bases). The sequence came from a man younger than 35 with type 1 diabetes. Sequencing was done on a sample of naive CD4+ T cells from blood. The CDR3 spells CASSSGQTASSYTF. The CDR3 bases are TGTGCCAGCAGCTCCGGACAGACCGCTTCCAGCTACACCTTC.